The rows below give T cell receptor beta chains drawn from one sample of a study of blood T cell repertoires in COVID-19. Measured with immunoSEQ multiplex PCR; TCRdb has only the in-frame clones, and not every one. The data hold about 110,000 clones, with approximately 82% observed a single time. The sequenced sample consisted of peripheral blood. The origin of the receptors is a woman between 70 and 85 years old with acute or convalescent COVID-19. The CDR3 runs from the conserved cysteine through the conserved F or W. A D gene is named only where the DNA matches it firmly. Part of the rows lack a size; the others show once, few, many or a class for expanded clones.

V gene	D gene	clone size	J gene	CDR3 DNA	CDR3 protein
TRBV27	-	-	TRBJ2-3	TGTGCCAGCAGCCCCCTTGGGGTAGCGGCCACAGATACGCAGTATTTT	CASSPLGVAATDTQYF
TRBV28	-	once	TRBJ1-4	TGTGCCAGCAGTTTTGGGAGGGGGGATGAAAAACTGTTTTTT	CASSFGRGDEKLFF
TRBV11-1	-	few	TRBJ2-5	TGTGCCAGCAGCTTAAGTAGGGGGGGCAACTGGCAGACCCAGTACTTC	CASSLSRGGNWQTQYF
TRBV3-1/TRBV3-2	TRBD2	-	TRBJ2-3	TGTGCCAGCAGCCAAGGAGGGCTGGGACTAGCGGTAGGGGATACGCAGTATTTT	CASSQGGLGLAVGDTQYF
TRBV24-1	-	-	TRBJ1-5	TGTGCCACCAGTGACCCGAGAACGAATCAGCCCCAGCATTTT	CATSDPRTNQPQHF
TRBV5-1	-	-	TRBJ1-3	TGCGCCAGCAGCTCAACAGGGTCTTCTGGAAACACCATATATTTT	CASSSTGSSGNTIYF
TRBV7-3	TRBD1	-	TRBJ1-2	TGTGCCAGCAGCCCCGGGACAGTTAACTATGGCTACACCTTC	CASSPGTVNYGYTF
TRBV19	-	-	TRBJ1-5	TGTGCCAGTAGTGTCCCCCCTGACAGAAGCAATCAGCCCCAGCATTTT	CASSVPPDRSNQPQHF
TRBV7-6	-	few	TRBJ2-5	TGTGCCAGCAGCTTAGACGCGGGACGGGTGGAGACCCAGTACTTC	CASSLDAGRVETQYF
TRBV3-1/TRBV3-2	-	few	TRBJ1-4	TGTGCCAGCAGCCAATTTCGGGGTCCGAATGAAAAACTGTTTTTT	CASSQFRGPNEKLFF
TRBV19	-	-	TRBJ1-5	TGTGCCAGTAGTATAACAGACAATCAGCCCCAGCATTTT	CASSITDNQPQHF
TRBV6-6	-	-	TRBJ1-2	TGTGCCACCTCGGGCGGGACCTCGGGCTACACCTTC	CATSGGTSGYTF
TRBV5-4	-	-	TRBJ1-2	TGTGCCAGCAGCTTGTGGGGGCCGGAGCGGGGCTACACCTTC	CASSLWGPERGYTF
TRBV7-9	TRBD1	-	TRBJ2-1	TGTGCCAGCAGCTTAGAGGACAGGTCTGCCTACAATGAGCAGTTCTTC	CASSLEDRSAYNEQFF
TRBV7-2	TRBD1	-	TRBJ2-2	TGTGCCAGCAGCTTAGTTGGGACAGGGGCCACCACCGGGGAGCTGTTTTTT	CASSLVGTGATTGELFF
TRBV6-5	TRBD1	-	TRBJ1-1	TGTGCCAGCAGCGGACCAGACAGGGGAGACCCTGAAGCTTTCTTT	CASSGPDRGDPEAFF
TRBV11-2	-	-	TRBJ2-2	TGTGCCAGCAGCTTAGGTTTCAGCACCGGGGAGCTGTTTTTT	CASSLGFSTGELFF
TRBV3-1/TRBV3-2	-	once	TRBJ2-3	TGTGCCAGCAGCCCGTTGAGCACAGATACGCAGTATTTT	CASSPLSTDTQYF
TRBV3-1/TRBV3-2	TRBD2	-	TRBJ2-1	TGTGCCAGCAGCCAAGTAGGGCTAGCGGGAGGAGAGCAGTTCTTC	CASSQVGLAGGEQFF
TRBV20-1	-	-	TRBJ2-7	TGCAGCTATCTGGGGAGCAGCGAGCAGTACTTC	CSYLGSSEQYF
TRBV28	TRBD1	-	TRBJ1-4	TGTGCCAGCAGCGAAACAGGACAGGTCGGAAAACTGTTTTTT	CASSETGQVGKLFF